A selection of T cell receptor beta chains follows, all from one sample in a study of shared clonotypes between healthy human individuals. The repertoire was sequenced with immunoSEQ multiplex PCR; TCRdb's copy has only in-frame clones and lacks some. This table holds about 2 million clones, over 85% found once. The sequencing sample was made of naive CD8+ T cells sorted from blood. Receptor source: a man between 18 and 35 years old in good health. Each CDR3 is given with its conserved first and last residue. The D gene is left open where the match is weak. Some rows have no size entry. The others give once, few or many, or a class for an expanded clone.

len,abundance,v_gene,d_gene,j_gene,CDR3nt,CDR3aa
15,-,TRBV9,TRBD2,TRBJ2-1,TGTGCCAGCAGCGGTCTAGCGGGAGTTCTGAATGAGCAGTTCTTC,CASSGLAGVLNEQFF
15,-,TRBV5-4,TRBD1,TRBJ1-2,TGTGCCAGCAGTGAGGGACAGAGGCCCTCGTATGGCTACACCTTC,CASSEGQRPSYGYTF
12,-,TRBV5-1,-,TRBJ1-1,TGCGCCAGCATCTCCCCAGCCCGTGGAGCTTTCTTT,CASISPARGAFF
17,few,TRBV4-1,TRBD2,TRBJ2-1,TGCGCCAGCAGCCAAGATTGGGCTAGCGGGAGTTACAATGAGCAGTTCTTC,CASSQDWASGSYNEQFF
14,-,TRBV11-2,-,TRBJ1-1,TGTGCCAGCAGCTTTAGGACGGCGAACACTGAAGCTTTCTTT,CASSFRTANTEAFF
17,-,TRBV6-1,-,TRBJ1-6,TGTGCCAGCAGTGAAGCCCAATGGGGGTTATATAATTCACCCCTCCACTTT,CASSEAQWGLYNSPLHF
15,-,TRBV5-1,-,TRBJ2-1,TGCGCCAGCAGCTTGTACGGGGGACGGGGCAATGAGCAGTTCTTC,CASSLYGGRGNEQFF
15,-,TRBV12-1,-,TRBJ2-7,TGTGCCAGCAGCCGCGGGACAGTCAGCTCCTACGAGCAGTACTTC,CASSRGTVSSYEQYF
13,-,TRBV30,-,TRBJ1-1,TGTGCCTGGAGTGTTGGGACCGACCTTGAAGCTTTCTTT,CAWSVGTDLEAFF
14,-,TRBV10-3,-,TRBJ1-1,TGTGCCATCAGTGTCAGCAGGGAGGACACTGAAGCTTTCTTT,CAISVSREDTEAFF
15,-,TRBV2,TRBD2,TRBJ2-7,TGTGCCAGCAGTCCCCGGGTAGCGGGAGCTTACGAGCAGTACTTC,CASSPRVAGAYEQYF
13,once,TRBV30,-,TRBJ2-7,TGTGCCTGGAGTGCGGCCATCCTCTACCAGCAGTACTTC,CAWSAAILYQQYF
15,-,TRBV27,-,TRBJ2-1,TGTGCCAGCAGCCTTTCGGGCGAGGGGTACAATGAGCAGTTCTTC,CASSLSGEGYNEQFF
15,-,TRBV19,TRBD2,TRBJ2-3,TGTGCCAGTAGTATTGGACTAGCGGGAGGGGATACGCAGTATTTT,CASSIGLAGGDTQYF
16,-,TRBV30,TRBD2,TRBJ2-7,TGTGCCTGGAAAATCACGCCGGGACTAGCGGAATACGAGCAGTACTTC,CAWKITPGLAEYEQYF
16,-,TRBV9,TRBD2,TRBJ2-7,TGTGCTAGCAGCAGTCTAGCGGGAGCCTCCTCCTACGAGCAGTACTTC,CASSSLAGASSYEQYF
13,-,TRBV2,-,TRBJ2-7,TGTGCCAGCAGCGCCGACAGGAACTACGAGCAGTACTTC,CASSADRNYEQYF
15,-,TRBV7-9,TRBD1,TRBJ1-5,TGTGCCAGCAGCTCGACAGGGTCGGGCAATCAGCCCCAGCATTTT,CASSSTGSGNQPQHF
19,-,TRBV13,TRBD2,TRBJ2-3,TGTGCCAGCAGCTTAGATGGTAGCGGGGGTCTAACTAGCACAGATACGCAGTATTTT,CASSLDGSGGLTSTDTQYF
15,-,TRBV28,TRBD1,TRBJ1-5,TGTGCCAGCAGTTTAGGGACAGCGGGGGATCAGCCCCAGCATTTT,CASSLGTAGDQPQHF
15,-,TRBV4-3,-,TRBJ2-7,TGCGCCAGCAGCCAAGATTATCCGGGTTTATACGAGCAGTACTTC,CASSQDYPGLYEQYF
16,-,TRBV7-2,TRBD2,TRBJ2-3,TGTGCCAGCAGCCTTGGAGCGGGAGCCCTCACAGATACGCAGTATTTT,CASSLGAGALTDTQYF
14,-,TRBV4-1,-,TRBJ1-2,TGCGCCAGCAGCCAGCAGTCAGGGGACTATGGCTACACCTTC,CASSQQSGDYGYTF
17,-,TRBV5-1,-,TRBJ2-7,TGCGCCAGCAGCTTGTCCAGCGGACCTTGGAGGGCCTACGAGCAGTACTTC,CASSLSSGPWRAYEQYF
16,-,TRBV19,TRBD2,TRBJ2-1,TGTGCCAGTAGTGTATTAGAATTGGCGGGAGCGAATGAGCAGTTCTTC,CASSVLELAGANEQFF
14,-,TRBV5-1,-,TRBJ2-6,TGCGCCAGCAGCTTGGACTCTGGGGCCAACGTCCTGACTTTC,CASSLDSGANVLTF
14,-,TRBV4-3,-,TRBJ1-2,TGCGCCAGCAGCCCTATGGAAGGGTGGGATGGCTACACCTTC,CASSPMEGWDGYTF
15,-,TRBV10-2,-,TRBJ2-1,TGCGCCAGCAGTGGGTCCAGGACAGCCGACAATGAGCAGTTCTTC,CASSGSRTADNEQFF
12,-,TRBV29-1,-,TRBJ1-1,TGCAGCGTTGTAGGGGAAAACACTGAAGCTTTCTTT,CSVVGENTEAFF
14,-,TRBV30,-,TRBJ2-7,TGTGCCTGCCTTTTAGGTCAGCCTACCTACGAGCAGTACTTC,CACLLGQPTYEQYF
14,-,TRBV5-1,TRBD2,TRBJ2-7,TGCGCCAGCAGCTTGGGAGGACTAGCGTACGAGCAGTACTTC,CASSLGGLAYEQYF
14,-,TRBV10-2,-,TRBJ2-5,TGCGCCAGCAGTGTTAACAGGGAACGGGAGACCCAGTACTTC,CASSVNRERETQYF
11,-,TRBV5-6,-,TRBJ1-2,TGTGCCAGCAGCTTGGCAGAGGGATACACCTTC,CASSLAEGYTF
13,-,TRBV30,-,TRBJ2-1,TGTGTCTGGTTGGGACTTTGGGGCAATGAGCAGTTCTTC,CVWLGLWGNEQFF
15,-,TRBV14,TRBD2,TRBJ2-7,TGTGCCAGCAGCCGCCTATCGGGGGGGCCCTACGAGCAGTACTTC,CASSRLSGGPYEQYF
15,-,TRBV7-9,TRBD1,TRBJ2-1,TGTGCCAGCAGCCCCAGTACCAGGGGGCTCTGGGAGCAGTTCTTC,CASSPSTRGLWEQFF
14,-,TRBV5-1,-,TRBJ2-7,TGCGCCAGCAGCTTGGCGGGGGTGGGCTACGAGCAGTACTTC,CASSLAGVGYEQYF
12,-,TRBV9,-,TRBJ2-5,TGTGCCAGCAGTGATTCCAGAGAGACCCAGTACTTC,CASSDSRETQYF
16,once,TRBV28,TRBD1,TRBJ2-2,TGTGCCAGCAGTTTAGGGAGACAGGGGGGTACCGGGGAGCTGTTTTTT,CASSLGRQGGTGELFF
13,-,TRBV28,-,TRBJ1-5,TGTGCCAGCAGTTTTTCGGTCGGGCAGCCCCAGCATTTT,CASSFSVGQPQHF
14,-,TRBV5-1,-,TRBJ2-7,TGCGCCAGCAGCTTGGATGGAGGATCCTACGAGCAGTACTTC,CASSLDGGSYEQYF
12,-,TRBV28,-,TRBJ2-7,TGTGCCAGCCGGGACGGGGTGTACGAGCAGTACTTC,CASRDGVYEQYF
12,-,TRBV5-1,-,TRBJ2-1,TGCGCCAGCAGCCGGACTATAAATGAGCAGTTCTTC,CASSRTINEQFF
14,-,TRBV5-4,-,TRBJ1-6,TGTGCCAGCAGCTCCGGGGCTAGTGGTTCACCCCTCCACTTT,CASSSGASGSPLHF
13,-,TRBV6-1,-,TRBJ2-7,TGTGCCAGCAGGCCCCCTGGGACCTACGAGCAGTACTTC,CASRPPGTYEQYF
15,once,TRBV7-9,-,TRBJ1-2,TGTGCCAGCAGCGCCGCCGGACAGCCCTTTCAGGGCTACACCTTC,CASSAAGQPFQGYTF
13,-,TRBV5-6,-,TRBJ1-6,TGTGCCAGCAGCTTCGGAGATAATTCACCCCTCCACTTT,CASSFGDNSPLHF
14,-,TRBV7-2,-,TRBJ2-7,TGTGCCAGCAGCCCCGGTTGGGGGAGGGGGGAGCAGTACTTC,CASSPGWGRGEQYF
14,-,TRBV5-1,TRBD2,TRBJ2-5,TGCGCCAGCAGCTTGACTAGCGGAGGAGAGACCCAGTACTTC,CASSLTSGGETQYF
14,-,TRBV28,-,TRBJ2-1,TGTGCCAGCAGTTTCTTAGGGAAGGAGAGCGAGCAGTTCTTC,CASSFLGKESEQFF
15,-,TRBV7-6,-,TRBJ2-7,TGTGCCAGCAGCTTAGGGGCCGGTCCCCCCTACGAGCAGTACTTC,CASSLGAGPPYEQYF
18,once,TRBV4-3,TRBD1,TRBJ2-7,TGCGCCAGCAGCCAAGAGTACGCCGGGACAGGGTGGGGGTACGAGCAGTACTTC,CASSQEYAGTGWGYEQYF
14,-,TRBV7-9,-,TRBJ2-5,TGTGCCAGCAGCGGGCCGGAGGGTGACGAGACCCAGTACTTC,CASSGPEGDETQYF